The clone carrying this T cell receptor (beta chain) was observed a handful of times. Antigen unknown. V lost 6 bases, J lost 4 bases, and 18 bases lay in between. CDR3 size: 15 residues. The germline gives CDR1 MNHEY, CDR2 SMNVEV (reference sequence). This record belongs to a study of cytomegalovirus exposure and HLA in healthy donors. Study context: Ancestry clustering placed more than 80% of around 400 genotyped donors in the Caucasian-associated cluster.

Study conclusions and caveats: A previous analysis found most TCR beta V segments productive roughly 90% or roughly 30% of the time. The study put 150 to 200 TCR beta chains on its list as cytomegalovirus-associated.

Amplification used 60 Vbeta primers and 13 Jbeta primers. The method was immunoSEQ multiplex PCR; TCRdb's version includes in-frame clones alone and lacks a portion of them. The table shows 90,000 to 150,000 clones, with 8.5% to 9% occurring only once. This receptor was identified in a woman aged 40-49 years in good health and CMV-seropositive. Sequenced material: PBMCs. This chain links TRBV27 with TRBJ1-2; a weak D match, TRBD1 (6 bases). Written as DNA, the CDR3 is TGTGCCAGCAGCTCAGACGCAGGGGACCTCTATGGCTACACCTTC. It encodes CASSSDAGDLYGYTF.